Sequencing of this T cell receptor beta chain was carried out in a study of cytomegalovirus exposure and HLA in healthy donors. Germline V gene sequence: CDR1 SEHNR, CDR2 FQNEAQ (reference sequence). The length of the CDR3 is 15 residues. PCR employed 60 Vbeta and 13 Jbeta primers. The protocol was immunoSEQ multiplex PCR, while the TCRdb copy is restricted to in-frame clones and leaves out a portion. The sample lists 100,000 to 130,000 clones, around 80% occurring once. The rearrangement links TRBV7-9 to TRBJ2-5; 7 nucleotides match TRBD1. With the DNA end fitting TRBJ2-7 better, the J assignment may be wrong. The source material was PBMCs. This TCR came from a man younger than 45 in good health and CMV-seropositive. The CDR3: CASSSTDRAPYEQYF. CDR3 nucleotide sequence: TGTGCCAGCAGTTCTACCGACAGGGCACCCTACGAGCAGTACTTC.